This TCR beta chain came from a study of blood T cell repertoires in COVID-19. Study-level information: PBMCs, B-cell-depleted T cells, or T cells provided the cDNA or gDNA that made up the material.

Original handling: Counts of nucleated cells, estimated from reference gene primer amplification, were obtained. Sequencing was performed with immunoSEQ multiplex PCR; in TCRdb, only in-frame clones are kept and a portion is missing. Clone size and V and J calls were adopted from that table, with D and trimming inferred from the DNA. The sample includes roughly 190,000 clones, 80% to 90% of them seen just once. This CDR3 has 15 residues. Trimming cost V 5 bases and J 4 bases; bases outside gene matches: 8. In germline, CDR1 is SGHAT, CDR2 FQNNGV. Sequencing was done on a sample of peripheral blood. The receptor was isolated from a human donor in a cohort sampled during active COVID-19. The chain carries TRBV11-2 and TRBJ2-5; TRBD1 agrees at 9 bases. The DNA for the CDR3 is TGTGCCAGCAGCGAAAACAGGGGGCAGGGAGAGACCCAGTACTTC. Translated: CASSENRGQGETQYF. Based on the CDR3 plus reference TRBV11-2 and TRBJ2-5, the full variable domain is EAGVAQSPRYKIIEKRQSVAFWCNPISGHATLYWYQQILGQGPKLLIQFQNNGVVDDSQLPKDRFSAERLKGVDSTLKIQPAKLEDSAVYLCASSENRGQGETQYFGPGTRLLVL.